This T cell receptor beta chain was recorded in a study of blood T cell repertoires in COVID-19. Study at large: The study drew acute and convalescent COVID-19 samples from the United States, Italy and Spain. PBMCs, B-cell-depleted T cells, or T cells were the source of the cDNA or gDNA that made up the material.

Original methodology: How many nucleated cells were present was estimated from reference gene primer amplification. This table comes from immunoSEQ multiplex PCR, and its TCRdb copy is limited to in-frame clones, with some not included. The V and J calls and clone size come from that table; D and trimming were worked out from the DNA. Here the sample spans about 210,000 clones, about 86% being singletons. Germline CDR1 is SEHNR and CDR2 is FQNEAQ (reference sequence). This CDR3 spans 17 amino acids. V lost 3 bases and J lost 10, with 25 bases in between. The sequenced material came from peripheral blood. The rearrangement links TRBV7-9 to TRBJ2-4, with a possible D match to TRBD1 (6 bases). The receptor was derived from a man in his late teens or twenties with active or convalescent COVID-19. The DNA for the CDR3 is TGTGCCAGCAGCTTTAGAGCCGAACAGGGAAACTATGGTATTCAGTACTTC. This sequence encodes CASSFRAEQGNYGIQYF.